Listed here are 7 T cell receptor beta chains from one sample, sequenced in a study of blood T cell repertoires in COVID-19. Assay: immunoSEQ multiplex PCR; the TCRdb copy retains only in-frame clones and omits some. Of over 250,000 clones detected, 80% to 90% appear once; the ten largest clones hold around 2%. The sample comprised PBMCs or T cells enriched from blood (not recorded which). The receptors originated from a young woman who had recovered from COVID-19.

The chain is built from TRBV7-9 and TRBJ1-2; 9 positions agree with TRBD1. Germline-derived CDR1 and CDR2 are SEHNR and FQNEAQ (reference sequence). CDR3 length: 15 residues. Unmatched junction bases numbered 10, after V lost 5 bases and J lost 6 bases. CDR3 residues: CASSNTGGGEHGYTF. The CDR3 region has the DNA TGTGCCAGCAGCAACACAGGGGGCGGGGAGCATGGCTACACCTTC.

The chain employs TRBV28 and TRBJ2-7; 7 positions match TRBD2. The junction had 4 bases not matched to a gene; V was cut back by 7 bases and J by 1 base. The germline V gene encodes CDR1 MDHEN and CDR2 SYDVKM. The CDR3 runs 13 residues. CDR3 loop: CASTRTRSYEQYF. The CDR3 nucleotides are TGTGCCAGCACCCGGACTAGATCCTACGAGCAGTACTTC.

This chain joins TRBV4-1 and TRBJ2-1; the match to TRBD2 covers 8 bases. The ends lost 4 bases at V and 1 base at J; junction bases unmatched: 12. The CDR3 covers 18 residues. Germline CDR1 reads MGHRA; CDR2 reads YSYEKL. For the CDR3, the DNA is TGCGCCAGCAGCCCCGGTGAGGGCGGGGGGCCATCCTACAATGAGCAGTTCTTC. It specifies CASSPGEGGGPSYNEQFF.

CDR3 in DNA: TGTGCCAGTCTGGCGGGGTCCTACGAGCAGTACTTC. Translating gives CASLAGSYEQYF. The chain combines TRBV6-5 with TRBJ2-7; D possibly corresponds to TRBD2 (6 bases). The CDR3 runs to 12 residues. Deletions cut 9 bases from V and 1 base from J, with 10 bases between. Germline CDR1 and CDR2: MNHEY and SVGAGI.

The genes are TRBV3-1 (or the pseudogene TRBV3-2) and TRBJ1-2; possible D gene TRBD1, 5 bases. This CDR3 has 15 residues. The V gene lost 0 bases and the J gene lost 3 bases, with 11 bases spanning the gap. CDR1 is LGHDT, CDR2 YNNKEL, per germline (reference sequence). The CDR3 is CASSQERGSHYGYTF. CDR3 bases: TGTGCCAGCAGCCAAGAAAGGGGCAGTCACTATGGCTACACCTTC.

The rearrangement links TRBV2 to TRBJ1-5; D remains ambiguous. The CDR3 has 14 residues. Per the germline V gene, CDR1 is SNHLY and CDR2 is FYNNEI. Trimming took 3 bases from V and 2 from J, leaving 8 bases between them. In nucleotides, the CDR3 is TGTGCCAGCAGTGAGGGCCAAGGCAATCAGCCCCAGCATTTT. Translated: CASSEGQGNQPQHF.

The chain links TRBV5-4 to TRBJ1-2, with 7 bases matching TRBD1. Per the germline V gene, CDR1 is SGHNT and CDR2 is YYREEE (reference sequence). The CDR3 consists of 14 residues. V shed 0 bases and J 4 bases; nucleotides not matched to a gene: 3. CDR3 sequence (DNA): TGTGCCAGCAGCTTGGGGACAGGTGTCTATGGCTACACCTTC. Translated: CASSLGTGVYGYTF. The full variable domain, with the rest looked up from reference TRBV5-4 and TRBJ1-2, is ETGVTQSPTHLIKTRGQQVTLRCSSQSGHNTVSWYQQALGQGPQFIFQYYREEENGRGNFPPRFSGLQFPNYSSELNVNALELDDSALYLCASSLGTGVYGYTFGSGTRLTVV.